The sequence of this T cell receptor beta chain was determined in a study of cytomegalovirus exposure and HLA in healthy donors. Study-wide findings and caveats: Analyses of presence/absence relied on an assumption of roughly uniform sequencing depth across donors.

Germline CDR1 is LNHDA and CDR2 is SQIVND (reference sequence). The CDR3 has 15 residues. The J segment lost 2 bases and the V segment lost 5 bases, leaving 6 bases of the junction unmatched. In regard to this clone: Its antigen is currently unknown.

The PCR ran on 60 Vbeta and 13 Jbeta primers. Using immunoSEQ multiplex PCR, the repertoire was profiled, and TCRdb retains in-frame clones only, with some absent. Among fewer than 130,000 clones listed, about 80% were seen once. The TCR comes from a woman aged 40-49 years in good health and CMV-seronegative. Sequencing was done on a sample of PBMCs. The V call is TRBV19, the J call TRBJ2-3, with TRBD1 identical over 8 bases. The CDR3 DNA reads as TGTGCCAGTAGTGCACCGGGACAGGACACAGATACGCAGTATTTT. Protein: CASSAPGQDTDTQYF.